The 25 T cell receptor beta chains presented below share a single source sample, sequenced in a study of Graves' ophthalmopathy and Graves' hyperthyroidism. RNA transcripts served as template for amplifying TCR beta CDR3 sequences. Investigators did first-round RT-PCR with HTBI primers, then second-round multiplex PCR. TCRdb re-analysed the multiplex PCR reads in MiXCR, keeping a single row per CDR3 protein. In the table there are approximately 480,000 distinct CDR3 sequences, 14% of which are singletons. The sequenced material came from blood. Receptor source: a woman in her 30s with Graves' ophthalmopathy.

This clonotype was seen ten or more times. The CDR3 sequence: CASKSRAPLTYEQYF. The CDR3 region has the DNA TGTGCCAGCAAATCCAGGGCCCCCCTTACCTACGAGCAGTACTTC. The chain combines TRBV6-1 with TRBJ2-7, with D perhaps matching TRBD1 (5 bases). The germline V gene has CDR1 MNHNS and CDR2 SASEGT. V lost 7 bases and J 2 bases, leaving 18 bases between the germline ends. The CDR3 has 15 amino acids.

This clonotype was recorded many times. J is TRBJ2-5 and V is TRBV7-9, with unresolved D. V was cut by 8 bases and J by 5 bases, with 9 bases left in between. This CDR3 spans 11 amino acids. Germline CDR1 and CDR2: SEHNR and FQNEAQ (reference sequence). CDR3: CASGSGETQYF. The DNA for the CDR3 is TGTGCCAGCGGCTCCGGGGAGACCCAGTACTTC.

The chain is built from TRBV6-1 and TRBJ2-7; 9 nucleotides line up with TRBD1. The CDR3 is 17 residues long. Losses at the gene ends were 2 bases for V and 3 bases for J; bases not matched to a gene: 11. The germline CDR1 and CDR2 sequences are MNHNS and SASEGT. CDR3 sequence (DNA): TGTGCCAGCAGTGAACCGACTGGGACAGGGTCCGGCTACGAGCAGTACTTC. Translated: CASSEPTGTGSGYEQYF.

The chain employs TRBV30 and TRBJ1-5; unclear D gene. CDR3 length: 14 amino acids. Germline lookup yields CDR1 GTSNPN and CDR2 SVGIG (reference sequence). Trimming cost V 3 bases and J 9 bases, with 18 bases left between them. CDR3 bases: TGTGCCTGGAGCGGGGTTTCGGGCGAGGTGCCCCAGCATTTT. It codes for CAWSGVSGEVPQHF.

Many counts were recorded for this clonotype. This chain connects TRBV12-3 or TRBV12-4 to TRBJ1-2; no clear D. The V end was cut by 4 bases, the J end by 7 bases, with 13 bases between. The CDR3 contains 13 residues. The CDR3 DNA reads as TGTGCCAGCAGTTCGGACGGTCGTGGTGGCTACACCTTC. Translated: CASSSDGRGGYTF.

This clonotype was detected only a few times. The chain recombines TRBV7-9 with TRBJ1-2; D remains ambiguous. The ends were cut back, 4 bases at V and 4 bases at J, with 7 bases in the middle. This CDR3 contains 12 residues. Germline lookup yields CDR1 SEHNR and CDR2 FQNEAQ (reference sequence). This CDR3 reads CASSSRIYGYTF. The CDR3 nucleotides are TGTGCCAGCAGCTCCAGGATCTATGGCTACACCTTC. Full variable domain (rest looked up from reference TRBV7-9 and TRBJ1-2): DTGVSQNPRHKITKRGQNVTFRCDPISEHNRLYWYRQTLGQGPEFLTYFQNEAQLEKSRLLSDRFSAERPKGSFSTLEIQRTEQGDSAMYLCASSSRIYGYTFGSGTRLTVV.

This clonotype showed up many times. The DNA of the CDR3 is TGCAGCGACGGGGACGGGTCCTACGAGCAGTACTTC. It yields the protein CSDGDGSYEQYF. The J gene is TRBJ2-7, the V gene TRBV29-1; either TRBD1 or TRBD2 may fit D (5 bases each). This CDR3 is built from 12 residues. In germline, CDR1 is SQVTM, CDR2 ANQGSEA. Trimming removed 7 bases at V and 1 base at J, with 11 bases between.

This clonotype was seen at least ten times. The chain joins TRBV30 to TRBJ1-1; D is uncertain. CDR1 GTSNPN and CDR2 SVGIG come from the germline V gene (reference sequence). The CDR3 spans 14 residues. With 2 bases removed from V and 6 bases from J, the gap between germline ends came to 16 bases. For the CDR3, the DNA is TGTGCCTGGAGTAAACTACTGAGATTCTCTGAAGCTTTCTTT. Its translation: CAWSKLLRFSEAFF.

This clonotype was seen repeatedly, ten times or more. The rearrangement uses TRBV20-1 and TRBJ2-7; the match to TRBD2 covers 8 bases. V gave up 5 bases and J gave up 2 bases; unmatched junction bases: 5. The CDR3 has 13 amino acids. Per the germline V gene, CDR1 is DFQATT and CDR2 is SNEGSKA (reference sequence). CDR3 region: CSAATSGPYEQYF. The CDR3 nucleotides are TGCAGTGCTGCCACTAGCGGACCCTACGAGCAGTACTTC.

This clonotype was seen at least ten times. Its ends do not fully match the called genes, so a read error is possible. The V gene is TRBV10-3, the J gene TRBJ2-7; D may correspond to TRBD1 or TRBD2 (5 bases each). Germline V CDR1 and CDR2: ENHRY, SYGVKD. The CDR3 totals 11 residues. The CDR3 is CAISDEGGTNF. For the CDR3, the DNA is TGTGCCATCAGTGATGAGGGTGGGACGAACTTC.

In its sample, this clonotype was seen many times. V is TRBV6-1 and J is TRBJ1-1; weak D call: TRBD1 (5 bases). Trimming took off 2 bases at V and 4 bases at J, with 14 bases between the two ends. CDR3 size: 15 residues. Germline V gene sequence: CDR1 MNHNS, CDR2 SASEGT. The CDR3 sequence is CASSERPGWVTEAFF. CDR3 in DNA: TGTGCCAGCAGTGAAAGGCCAGGGTGGGTCACTGAAGCTTTCTTT.

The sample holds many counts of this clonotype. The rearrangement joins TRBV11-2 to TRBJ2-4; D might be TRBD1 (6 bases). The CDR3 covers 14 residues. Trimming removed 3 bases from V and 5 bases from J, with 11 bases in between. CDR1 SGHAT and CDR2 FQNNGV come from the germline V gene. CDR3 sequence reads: CASSFSEGENIQYF. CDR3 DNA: TGTGCCAGCAGCTTTTCCGAGGGGGAAAACATTCAGTACTTC.

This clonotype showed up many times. The CDR3 region is CASSLEGLTLTDQPQHF. The CDR3 nucleotides are TGTGCCAGCAGTTTAGAGGGGCTAACCCTTACGGATCAGCCCCAGCATTTT. The chain has TRBV28 and TRBJ1-5, with D perhaps matching TRBD1 (5 bases). V was shortened by 2 bases and J by 5 bases, with 19 bases between the two germline ends. Germline-derived CDR1 and CDR2 are MDHEN and SYDVKM. CDR3 length: 17 residues.

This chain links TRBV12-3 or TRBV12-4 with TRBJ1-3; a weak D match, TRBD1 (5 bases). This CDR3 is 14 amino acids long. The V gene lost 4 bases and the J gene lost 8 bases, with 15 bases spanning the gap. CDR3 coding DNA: TGTGCCAGCAGTTGGGGACGGGTACAGGACACCATATATTTT. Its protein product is CASSWGRVQDTIYF.

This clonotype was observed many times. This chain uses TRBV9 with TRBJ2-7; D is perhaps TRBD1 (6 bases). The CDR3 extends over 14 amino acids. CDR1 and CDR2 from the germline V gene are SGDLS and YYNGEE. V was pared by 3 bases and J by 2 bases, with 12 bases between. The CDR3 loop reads CASSASSGAYEQYF. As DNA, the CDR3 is TGTGCCAGCAGCGCTTCCTCAGGGGCCTACGAGCAGTACTTC.

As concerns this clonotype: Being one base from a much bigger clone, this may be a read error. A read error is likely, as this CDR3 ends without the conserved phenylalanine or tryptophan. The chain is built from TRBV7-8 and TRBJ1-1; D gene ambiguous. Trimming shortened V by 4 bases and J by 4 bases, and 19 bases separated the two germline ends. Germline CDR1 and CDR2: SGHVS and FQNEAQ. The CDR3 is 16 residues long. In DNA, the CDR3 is TGTGCCAGCAGCTCTCTCGGAATCTCTTTAAGCACTGAAGCTTTCTAT. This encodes CASSSLGISLSTEAFY.

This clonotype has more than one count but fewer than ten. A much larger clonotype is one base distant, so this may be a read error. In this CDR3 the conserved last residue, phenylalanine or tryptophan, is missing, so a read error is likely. CDR3 nucleotide sequence: TGTGCCAGCAGCTTAGGGCGGGGGGGGTACGAGCAGTACTTG. Protein product: CASSLGRGGYEQYL. The V call is TRBV7-6, the J call TRBJ2-7; 9 nucleotides match TRBD2. Germline V gene data show CDR1 as SGHVS and CDR2 as FNYEAQ. There are 14 residues in the CDR3. Trimming removed 1 base from V and 4 bases from J; junction bases left unmatched: 2.

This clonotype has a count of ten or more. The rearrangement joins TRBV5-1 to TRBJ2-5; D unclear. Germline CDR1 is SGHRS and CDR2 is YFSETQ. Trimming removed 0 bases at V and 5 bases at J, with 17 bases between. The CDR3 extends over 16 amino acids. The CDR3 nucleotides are TGCGCCAGCAGCTTGGAAGGTAGCAGAGCCGGGGAGACCCAGTACTTC. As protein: CASSLEGSRAGETQYF.

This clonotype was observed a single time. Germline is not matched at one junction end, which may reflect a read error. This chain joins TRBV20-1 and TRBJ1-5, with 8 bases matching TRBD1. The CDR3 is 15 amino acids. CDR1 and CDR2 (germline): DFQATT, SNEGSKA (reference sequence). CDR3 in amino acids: CSARGTGPRSQPKHF. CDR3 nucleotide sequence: TGCAGTGCTAGAGGGACAGGGCCCCGGAGTCAGCCCAAGCATTTT.

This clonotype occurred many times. CDR3 sequence (DNA): TGCGCCAGCAGCGCCGACAGGGGCGCCGGGGAGCTGTTTTTT. As protein: CASSADRGAGELFF. The chain employs TRBV5-1 and TRBJ2-2, with TRBD1 matching over 8 bases. The CDR3 is 14 residues long. J lost 6 bases, V lost 4 bases, and 5 bases had no gene match. In germline, CDR1 is SGHRS, CDR2 YFSETQ.

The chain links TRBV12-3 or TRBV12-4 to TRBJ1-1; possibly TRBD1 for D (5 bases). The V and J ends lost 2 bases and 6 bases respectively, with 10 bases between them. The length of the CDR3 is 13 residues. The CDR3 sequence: CASSLWEGPEAFF. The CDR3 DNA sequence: TGTGCCAGCAGTTTATGGGAGGGACCTGAAGCTTTCTTT.

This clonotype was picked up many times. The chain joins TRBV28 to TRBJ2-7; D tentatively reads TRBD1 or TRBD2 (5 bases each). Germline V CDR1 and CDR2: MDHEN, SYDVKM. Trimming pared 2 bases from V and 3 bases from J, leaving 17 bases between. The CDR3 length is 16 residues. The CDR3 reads CASSLVPGRGFYEQYF. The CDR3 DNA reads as TGTGCCAGCAGTTTAGTACCGGGACGGGGTTTCTACGAGCAGTACTTC.

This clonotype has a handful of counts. CDR3: CASSPVRSSYEQYF. CDR3 nucleotide sequence: TGTGCCAGCTCACCAGTAAGGAGCTCCTACGAGCAGTACTTC. The V and J genes are TRBV6-2 or TRBV6-3 and TRBJ2-7; D gene unclear. Trimming took 8 bases from V and 0 from J, leaving 14 bases between them. The CDR3 has 14 residues. CDR1 is MNHEY and CDR2 is SVGEGT in the germline V gene.

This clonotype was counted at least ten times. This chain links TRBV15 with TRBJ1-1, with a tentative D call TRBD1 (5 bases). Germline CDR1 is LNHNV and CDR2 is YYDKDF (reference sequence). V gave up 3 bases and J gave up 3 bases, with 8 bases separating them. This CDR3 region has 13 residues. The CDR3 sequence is CATSSRVDTEAFF. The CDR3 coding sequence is TGTGCCACCAGCAGCAGGGTTGACACTGAAGCTTTCTTT. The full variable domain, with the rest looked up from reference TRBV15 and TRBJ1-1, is DAMVIQNPRYQVTQFGKPVTLSCSQTLNHNVMYWYQQKSSQAPKLLFHYYDKDFNNEADTPDNFQSRRPNTSFCFLDIRSPGLGDTAMYLCATSSRVDTEAFFGQGTRLTVV.

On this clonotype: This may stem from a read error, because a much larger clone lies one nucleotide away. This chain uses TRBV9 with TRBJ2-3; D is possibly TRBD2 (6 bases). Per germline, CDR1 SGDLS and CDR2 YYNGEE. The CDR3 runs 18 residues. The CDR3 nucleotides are TGTGCCAGCAGCTTTGGTTGGTTGGAGACTAGGAGGCCAGATACGAAGTATTTT. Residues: CASSFGWLETRRPDTKYF. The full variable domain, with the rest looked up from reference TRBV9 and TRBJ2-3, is DSGVTQTPKHLITATGQRVTLRCSPRSGDLSVYWYQQSLDQGLQFLIQYYNGEERAKGNILERFSAQQFPDLHSELNLSSLELGDSALYFCASSFGWLETRRPDTKYFGPGTRLTVL.